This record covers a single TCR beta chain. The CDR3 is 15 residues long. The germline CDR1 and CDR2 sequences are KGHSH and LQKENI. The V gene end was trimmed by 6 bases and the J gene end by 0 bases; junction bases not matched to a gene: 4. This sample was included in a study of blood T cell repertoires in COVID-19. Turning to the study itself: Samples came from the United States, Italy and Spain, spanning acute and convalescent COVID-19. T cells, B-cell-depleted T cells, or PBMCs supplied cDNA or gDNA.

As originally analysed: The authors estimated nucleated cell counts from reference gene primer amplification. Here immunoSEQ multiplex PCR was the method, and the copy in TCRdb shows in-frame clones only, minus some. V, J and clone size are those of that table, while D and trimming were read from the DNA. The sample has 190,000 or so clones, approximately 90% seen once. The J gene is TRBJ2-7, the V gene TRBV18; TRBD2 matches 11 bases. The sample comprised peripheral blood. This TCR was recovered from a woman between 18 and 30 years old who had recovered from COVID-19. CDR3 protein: CASSPGTSGSYEQYV. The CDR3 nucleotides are TGTGCCAGCTCCCCCGGGACTAGCGGCTCCTACGAGCAGTACGTC.